This T cell receptor (beta chain) was captured by sequencing in a study of blood T cell repertoires in COVID-19. This CDR3 is built from 16 residues. Germline V gene data show CDR1 as SGHRS and CDR2 as YFSETQ. V gave up 2 bases and J gave up 4 bases; unmatched junction bases: 7. Clones were sequenced by immunoSEQ multiplex PCR, and TCRdb holds only the in-frame ones, with some missing. The sample yields 50,000 to 55,000 clones, roughly 88% seen once. Sequencing input: peripheral blood. The chain has TRBV5-1 and TRBJ2-3, with TRBD2 matching over 10 bases. This TCR was sampled from an elderly man with acute or convalescent COVID-19. CDR3 nucleotide sequence: TGCGCCAGCAGCTTATCGGCTAGCGGGGGACCAGATACGCAGTATTTT. It specifies CASSLSASGGPDTQYF.